This entry concerns a single TCR beta chain. Its antigen remains unknown. Healthy Russian Caucasian donors spanned ages about 6 to 90 years. CDR3 length: 15 amino acids. Trimming left V 6 bases short and J 3 bases short, with 16 bases between. The germline V gene encodes CDR1 SEHNR and CDR2 FQNEAQ (reference sequence). This sample stems from a study of blood T cells in healthy people across ages. Overall study results and limits: Using unsorted PBMCs precluded a conclusive naive versus antigen-experienced comparison. Long-lived donors carried more naive CD4+ cells and greater diversity than aged donors.

Primed by a sample-barcoded 5' primer and a J-beta primer mix, a second PCR proceeded for roughly 7 to 11 cycles. TCRdb independently ran MiXCR on the 5' RACE reads; one entry per CDR3 protein. This sample has around 1.5 million distinct CDR3 sequences, with roughly 64% found just once. Specimen: blood. The V and J genes are TRBV7-9 and TRBJ2-3; D perhaps matches TRBD1 (6 bases). The sequence came from a man aged 18 to 29 in good health. The DNA for the CDR3 is TGTGCCAGCAGGTCAACAGGGTTGAGTACAGATACGCAGTATTTT. It is translated as CASRSTGLSTDTQYF.